Presented here are 22 T cell receptor beta chains from one specimen sequenced in a study of breast tumors, draining lymph nodes, adjacent tissues. TCRdb fed the multiplex PCR reads into MiXCR, producing one record per CDR3 protein. The sample carries about 63,000 distinct CDR3 sequences, roughly 59% recorded once. Sequenced: breast tumor tissue. These receptors were collected from a female donor with breast cancer. Some clones in this sample may be carry-over from other donors' samples.

This clonotype has a count of ten or more. With a much larger clone just one base away, this may be a read error. The rearrangement uses TRBV5-6 and TRBJ1-6; perhaps TRBD1 as D (6 bases). This CDR3 spans 17 amino acids. Germline V CDR1 and CDR2: SGHDT, YYEEEE. The germline V and J ends were trimmed by 0 bases and 0 bases, with 10 bases remaining between them. This chain's CDR3 is CASSLDRARSYNSPLHF. CDR3 coding DNA: TGTGCCAGCAGCTTGGACAGGGCACGCTCCTATAATTCACCCCTCCACTTT.

This clonotype showed up just a few times. A read error is possible here, since a much larger clone lies one base away. Here the CDR3 reads CASSIRGTRQPQHF. CDR3 DNA: TGTGCCAGTAGTATAAGAGGGACTCGTCAGCCCCAGCATTTT. The chain employs TRBV19 and TRBJ1-5; TRBD1 might be the D (5 bases). V was cut by 2 bases and J by 6 bases, with 11 bases left in between. The CDR3 is 14 residues long. Germline loops: CDR1 LNHDA, CDR2 SQIVND (reference sequence).

This clonotype was found many times. The chain is built from TRBV6-1 and TRBJ2-1; unclear D gene. V lost 2 bases to trimming and J lost 0 bases, with 17 bases between them. The CDR3 sequence is 18 residues long. Germline CDR1 and CDR2: MNHNS and SASEGT. CDR3 sequence: CASSENQIIQSSYNEQFF. The CDR3 coding sequence is TGTGCCAGCAGTGAAAACCAGATCATTCAAAGCTCCTACAATGAGCAGTTCTTC.

Remarks on this clonotype: This may arise from a read error, as a much more abundant clone is one base away. CDR3: CASSFNRAGYTF. The CDR3 coding sequence is TGTGCCAGCAGCTTTAACAGAGCTGGCTACACCTTC. The chain combines TRBV5-5 with TRBJ1-2; D unclear. Trimming cost V 2 bases and J 7 bases, with 9 bases left between them. Germline values: CDR1 SGHKS, CDR2 YYEKEE (reference sequence). The length of the CDR3 is 12 residues.

V gene TRBV6-5 combines with J gene TRBJ2-5; no reliable D call. CDR1 is MNHEY, CDR2 SVGAGI, per germline. The germline V and J ends were trimmed by 6 bases and 9 bases, with 20 bases remaining between them. CDR3 length: 14 residues. The CDR3 nucleotides are TGTGCCAGCAGAAAGGACGGTCCCAATCAGCCCCAGTACTTC. It specifies CASRKDGPNQPQYF.

Worth noting for this clonotype: The germline gene is not matched at one end of the junction; a read error may be the cause. The chain joins TRBV7-7 to TRBJ2-7; D is possibly TRBD2 (8 bases). CDR1 and CDR2 from the germline V gene are SSHAT and FNYEAQ (reference sequence). This CDR3 has 17 amino acids. The CDR3 spells CASSQGGSGRPRHEQYF. The CDR3 DNA follows: TGTGCTAGCAGCCAGGGGGGGAGCGGGAGACCCAGACACGAGCAGTACTTC.

This clonotype has a count of ten or more. The CDR3 here is CASSPIRGGELFF. The CDR3 DNA follows: TGTGCCAGCAGCCCCATCAGGGGGGGGGAGCTGTTTTTT. This chain uses TRBV6-6 with TRBJ2-2; TRBD1 aligns across 7 bases. Germline lookup yields CDR1 MNHNY and CDR2 SVGAGI (reference sequence). This CDR3 has 13 amino acids. The V and J ends lost 6 bases and 8 bases, in that order; junction bases with no gene match: 6.

The chain joins TRBV7-2 to TRBJ1-2; the match to TRBD1 covers 7 bases. CDR3 length: 14 residues. V lost 3 bases and J lost 8; bases outside the gene matches: 9. Germline lookup yields CDR1 SGHTA and CDR2 FQGNSA. For the CDR3, the DNA is TGTGCCAGCAGCTTCCTACAGGGGTGGGGAGGCTACACCTTC. It translates to CASSFLQGWGGYTF.

The V call is TRBV12-3 or TRBV12-4, the J call TRBJ2-7; no firm D call. The CDR3 has 11 amino acids. V was pared by 5 bases and J by 6 bases, with 8 bases between. This CDR3 is CASSIRREQYF. The CDR3 DNA reads as TGTGCCAGCAGTATCAGACGCGAGCAGTACTTC.

This clonotype was counted many times. This sequence joins TRBV29-1 and TRBJ1-1, with a weak D call TRBD1 (6 bases). Germline V gene sequence: CDR1 SQVTM, CDR2 ANQGSEA. The V gene lost 6 bases and the J gene lost 2 bases, with 10 bases spanning the gap. This CDR3 has 12 residues. CDR3 DNA: TGCAGCGTCGGAGGGGGTAACACTGAAGCTTTCTTT. This sequence encodes CSVGGGNTEAFF.

The chain has TRBV20-1 and TRBJ2-7; TRBD2 matches at 7 bases. This CDR3 region has 13 residues. V lost 3 bases to trimming and J lost 0 bases; unmatched junction nucleotides: 2. Germline CDR1 is DFQATT and CDR2 is SNEGSKA (reference sequence). CDR3 DNA: TGCAGTGCTAGCCGGACTAGCTCCTACGAGCAGTACTTC. Translation: CSASRTSSYEQYF.

This chain uses TRBV19 with TRBJ1-6, with D unclear. CDR1 is LNHDA, CDR2 SQIVND, per germline (reference sequence). The CDR3 sequence is 14 residues long. Trimming took 3 bases from V and 7 from J, leaving 10 bases between them. The CDR3 nucleotides are TGTGCCAGTAGTATCGGGCAGCGGAATTCACCCCTCCACTTT. Translated: CASSIGQRNSPLHF.

About this clonotype itself: Likely a read error: the CDR3 ends without its conserved phenylalanine or tryptophan. This chain connects TRBV15 to TRBJ2-2, with TRBD2 as a possible D gene (6 bases). From germline, CDR1 is LNHNV and CDR2 YYDKDF (reference sequence). This CDR3 is 15 amino acids long. Trimming stripped 8 bases from V and 0 bases from J, with 13 bases between. Written as DNA, the CDR3 is TGTGCCACCGTACGGGGGACCGCGAACACCGGGGAGCTGTTTTCT. Translated, it gives CATVRGTANTGELFS.

In its sample, this clonotype was seen many times. The chain recombines TRBV28 with TRBJ2-7; perhaps D is TRBD1 or TRBD2 (5 bases each). Germline V gene lookup returns CDR1 MDHEN and CDR2 SYDVKM. V was cut by 6 bases and J by 2 bases, with 8 bases left in between. The CDR3 loop spans 12 amino acids. CDR3 in amino acids: CASSGTTYEQYF. CDR3 bases: TGTGCCAGCAGCGGGACGACCTACGAGCAGTACTTC.

V is TRBV2 and J is TRBJ2-7; D might be TRBD1 (5 bases). The CDR3 sequence is 11 residues long. The germline CDR1 and CDR2 sequences are SNHLY and FYNNEI. Trimming took 7 bases from V and 10 from J, leaving 14 bases between them. CDR3 sequence reads: CASNKGNVQYF. The CDR3 nucleotides read TGTGCCAGCAATAAGGGGAACGTACAGTACTTC.

The chain joins TRBV7-3 to TRBJ1-5; 8 bases are a match to TRBD1. This CDR3 is built from 14 residues. V lost 5 bases, J lost 11 bases, and 11 bases stayed unmatched. Germline V gene lookup returns CDR1 SGHTA and CDR2 FQGTGA. Here the CDR3 reads CASSIGTGQETQHF. The CDR3 DNA reads TGTGCCAGCAGCATCGGGACAGGCCAAGAGACCCAGCATTTT.

The DNA for the CDR3 is TGTGCCAGTAGTATTTACAGAGAACAGCCCCAGCATTTT. Translating it yields CASSIYREQPQHF. The gene calls are TRBV19 and TRBJ1-5; D not resolved. Germline V CDR1 and CDR2: LNHDA, SQIVND (reference sequence). Trimming took 3 bases from V and 7 from J, leaving 10 bases between them. CDR3 length: 13 residues.

The V gene is TRBV2, the J gene TRBJ1-2, with D uncertain. The CDR3 is made up of 16 amino acids. Germline V gene lookup returns CDR1 SNHLY and CDR2 FYNNEI. V lost 5 bases, J lost 4 bases, and 20 bases lay in between. The CDR3 spells CASSFEETQYFYGYTF. CDR3 in DNA: TGTGCCAGCAGTTTCGAGGAGACCCAGTACTTCTATGGCTACACCTTC.

This clonotype was seen ten or more times. The chain is built from TRBV20-1 and TRBJ1-5, with 8 bases aligning to TRBD1. V shed 6 bases, J shed 2 bases, and the junction held 3 bases outside the gene matches. CDR3 size: 13 residues. Germline CDR1 DFQATT, CDR2 SNEGSKA (reference sequence). CDR3 nucleotide sequence: TGCAGTGCGGGGGGACAGGGCAATCAGCCCCAGCATTTT. Translated: CSAGGQGNQPQHF.

V and J are TRBV20-1 and TRBJ2-3, with 16 bases aligning to TRBD2. With 6 bases clipped from V and 2 bases from J, the junction kept 29 bases outside the gene matches. Germline lookup yields CDR1 DFQATT and CDR2 SNEGSKA (reference sequence). The CDR3 consists of 24 residues. CDR3 coding DNA: TGCAGTGCCAGTATGAGAGGGGGACTAGCGGGAGGGCCGTCTTCGAGAGGGGCCACAGATACGCAGTATTTT. Translated: CSASMRGGLAGGPSSRGATDTQYF.

This clonotype was counted between two and nine times. The V call is TRBV20-1, the J call TRBJ2-2; D gene unclear. V was cut by 0 bases and J by 3 bases, with 17 bases left in between. Germline V gene lookup returns CDR1 DFQATT and CDR2 SNEGSKA (reference sequence). This CDR3 contains 17 residues. Here the CDR3 reads CSARDRHENADTGELFF. In nucleotides, the CDR3 is TGCAGTGCTAGAGATCGCCACGAGAATGCGGACACCGGGGAGCTGTTTTTT.

Concerning this clonotype: A read error may produce the germline difference seen at one junction end. The chain employs TRBV24-1 and TRBJ2-3; D possibly corresponds to TRBD1 (6 bases). In germline, CDR1 is KGHDR, CDR2 SFDVKD. This CDR3 spans 16 amino acids. CDR3: CATCDLGRGESDTQYF. In DNA form, the CDR3 reads TGTGCCACCTGTGATTTAGGCAGGGGAGAATCAGATACGCAGTATTTT.